The entry below describes one TCR beta chain. What it recognizes is unknown. Roughly 9.8 milliliters of peripheral blood were drawn from each donor. The CDR3 runs 16 residues. Trimming took 0 bases from V and 7 from J, leaving 16 bases between them. CDR1 is SGDLS and CDR2 is YYNGEE in the germline V gene. This sample is drawn from a study of blood T cells in healthy people across ages. On the study more broadly: About one barcoded beta molecule per two T cells was captured by template switching. Study results and caveats: PBMCs left unsorted prevented a conclusive naive versus antigen-experienced comparison. Naive CD4+ cell counts and diversity both ran higher in long-lived than in aged donors.

A sample-barcoded 5' primer and a J-beta primer mix were used in a second PCR of roughly 6 to 11 cycles. MiXCR was run by TCRdb on the 5' RACE reads, yielding one entry per CDR3 protein. The sample holds 700,000 or so distinct CDR3 sequences, 22% seen once. The receptor was isolated from a man between 65 and 85 years old in good health. Sequenced material: blood. V is TRBV9 and J is TRBJ1-4; D perhaps matches TRBD1 (5 bases). The CDR3 spells CASSVESGEWCEKLFF. CDR3 bases: TGTGCCAGCAGCGTAGAGTCGGGGGAGTGGTGTGAAAAACTGTTTTTT.